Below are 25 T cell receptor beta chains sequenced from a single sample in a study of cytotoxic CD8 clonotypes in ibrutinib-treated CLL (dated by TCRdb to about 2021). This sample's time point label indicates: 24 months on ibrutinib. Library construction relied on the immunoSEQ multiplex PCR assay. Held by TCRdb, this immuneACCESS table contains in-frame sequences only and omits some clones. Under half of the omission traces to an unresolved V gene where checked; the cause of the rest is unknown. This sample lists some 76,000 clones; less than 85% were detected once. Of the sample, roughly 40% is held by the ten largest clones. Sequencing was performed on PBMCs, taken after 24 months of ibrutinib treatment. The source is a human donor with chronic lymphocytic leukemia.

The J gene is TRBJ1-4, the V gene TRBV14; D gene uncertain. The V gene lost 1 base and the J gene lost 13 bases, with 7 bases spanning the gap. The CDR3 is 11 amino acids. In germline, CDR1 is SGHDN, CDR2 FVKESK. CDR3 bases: TGTGCCAGCAGCCAAGGTCTAGGACTGTTTTTT. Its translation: CASSQGLGLFF. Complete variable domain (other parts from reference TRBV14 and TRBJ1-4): EAGVTQFPSHSVIEKGQTVTLRCDPISGHDNLYWYRRVMGKEIKFLLHFVKESKQDESGMPNNRFLAERTGGTYSTLKVQPAELEDSGVYFCASSQGLGLFFGSGTQLSVL.

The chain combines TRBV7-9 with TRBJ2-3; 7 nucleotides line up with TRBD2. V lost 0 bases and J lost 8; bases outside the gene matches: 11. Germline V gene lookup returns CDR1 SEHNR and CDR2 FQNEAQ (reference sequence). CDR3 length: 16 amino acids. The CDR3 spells CASSLAVSGGGRTQYF. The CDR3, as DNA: TGTGCCAGCAGCTTAGCTGTGTCGGGAGGAGGTCGTACGCAGTATTTT.

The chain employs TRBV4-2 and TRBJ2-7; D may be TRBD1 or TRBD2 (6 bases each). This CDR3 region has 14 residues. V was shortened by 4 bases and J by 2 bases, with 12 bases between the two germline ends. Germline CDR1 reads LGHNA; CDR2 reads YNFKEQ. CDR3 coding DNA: TGTGCCAGCAGCCCCCAGGAGGGGGCCTACGAGCAGTACTTC. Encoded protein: CASSPQEGAYEQYF.

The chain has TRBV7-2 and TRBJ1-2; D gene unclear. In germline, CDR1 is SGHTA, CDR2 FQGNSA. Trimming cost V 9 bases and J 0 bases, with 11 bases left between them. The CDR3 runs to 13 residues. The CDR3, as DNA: TGTGCCAGTTCAGACGGGTCTAACTATGGCTACACCTTC. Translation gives CASSDGSNYGYTF.

For the CDR3, the DNA is TGTGCCTCCCAGCCAGGACAGGGAGAGGAGACCCAGTACTTC. The encoded protein is CASQPGQGEETQYF. The chain is built from TRBV10-3 and TRBJ2-5; 8 positions match TRBD1. Germline CDR1 reads ENHRY; CDR2 reads SYGVKD. After removal of 11 bases from V and 5 bases from J, the junction contained 13 bases not matched to a gene. The CDR3 runs to 14 residues.

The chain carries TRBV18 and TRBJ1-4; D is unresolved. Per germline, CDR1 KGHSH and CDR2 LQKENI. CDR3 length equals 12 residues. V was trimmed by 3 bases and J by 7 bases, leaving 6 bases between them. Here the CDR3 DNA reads TGTGCCAGCTCACCCGATAGTGAAAAACTGTTTTTT. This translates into CASSPDSEKLFF. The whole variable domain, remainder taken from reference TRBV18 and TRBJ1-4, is NAGVMQNPRHLVRRRGQEARLRCSPMKGHSHVYWYRQLPEEGLKFMVYLQKENIIDESGMPKERFSAEFPKEGPSILRIQQVVRGDSAAYFCASSPDSEKLFFGSGTQLSVL.

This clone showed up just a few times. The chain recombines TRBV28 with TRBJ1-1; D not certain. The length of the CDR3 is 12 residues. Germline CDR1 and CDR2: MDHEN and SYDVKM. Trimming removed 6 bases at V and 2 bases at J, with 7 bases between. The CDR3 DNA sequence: TGTGCCAGCAGAGATCCAAACACTGAAGCTTTCTTT. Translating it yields CASRDPNTEAFF.

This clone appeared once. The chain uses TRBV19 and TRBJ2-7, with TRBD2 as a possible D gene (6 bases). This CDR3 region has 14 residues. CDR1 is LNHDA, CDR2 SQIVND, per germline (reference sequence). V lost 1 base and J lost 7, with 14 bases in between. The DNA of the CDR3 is TGTGCCAGTAGTATAGGGCGGGGCCTCGGTGAGCAGTACTTC. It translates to CASSIGRGLGEQYF.

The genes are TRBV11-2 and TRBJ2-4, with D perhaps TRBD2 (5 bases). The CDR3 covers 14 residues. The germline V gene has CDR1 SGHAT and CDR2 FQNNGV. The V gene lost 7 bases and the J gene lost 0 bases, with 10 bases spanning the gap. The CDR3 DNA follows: TGTGCCAGCACCCTCGGACTAGCCAAAAACATTCAGTACTTC. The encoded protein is CASTLGLAKNIQYF.

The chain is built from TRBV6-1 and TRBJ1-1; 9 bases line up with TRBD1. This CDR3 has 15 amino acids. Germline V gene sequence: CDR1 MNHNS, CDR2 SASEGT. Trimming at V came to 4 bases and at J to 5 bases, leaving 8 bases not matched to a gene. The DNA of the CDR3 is TGTGCCAGCAGTGGGGAAGGACAGGGGACGACTGAAGCTTTCTTT. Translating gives CASSGEGQGTTEAFF.

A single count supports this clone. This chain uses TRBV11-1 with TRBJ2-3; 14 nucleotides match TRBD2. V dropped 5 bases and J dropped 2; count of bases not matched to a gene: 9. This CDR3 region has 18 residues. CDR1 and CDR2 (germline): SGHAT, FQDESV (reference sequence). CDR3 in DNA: TGTGCCAGCAGCAAACTAGGGACTAGCGGGAGCTCCACAGATACGCAGTATTTT. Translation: CASSKLGTSGSSTDTQYF.

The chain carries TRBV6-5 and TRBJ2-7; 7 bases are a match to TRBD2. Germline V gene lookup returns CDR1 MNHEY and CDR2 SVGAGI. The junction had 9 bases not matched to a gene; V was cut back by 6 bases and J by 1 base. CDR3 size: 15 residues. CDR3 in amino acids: CASRKSGDQSYEQYF. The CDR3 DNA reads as TGTGCCAGCAGGAAGAGCGGGGACCAATCCTACGAGCAGTACTTC.

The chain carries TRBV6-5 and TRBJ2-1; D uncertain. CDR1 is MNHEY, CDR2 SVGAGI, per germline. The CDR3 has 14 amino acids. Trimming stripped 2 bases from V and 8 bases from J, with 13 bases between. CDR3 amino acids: CASSYPGRKDEQFF. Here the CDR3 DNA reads TGTGCCAGCAGTTACCCAGGCCGTAAGGATGAGCAGTTCTTC.

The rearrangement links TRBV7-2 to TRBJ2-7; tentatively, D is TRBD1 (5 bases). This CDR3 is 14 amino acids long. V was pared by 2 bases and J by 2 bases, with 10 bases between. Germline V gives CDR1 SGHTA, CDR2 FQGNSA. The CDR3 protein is CASSLWQGAYEQYF. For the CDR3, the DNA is TGTGCCAGCAGCTTATGGCAGGGTGCCTACGAGCAGTACTTC.

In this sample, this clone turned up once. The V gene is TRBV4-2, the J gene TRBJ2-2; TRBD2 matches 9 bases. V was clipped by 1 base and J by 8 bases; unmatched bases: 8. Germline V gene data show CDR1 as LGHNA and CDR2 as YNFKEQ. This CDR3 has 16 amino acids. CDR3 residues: CASSQGSGSLSGELFF. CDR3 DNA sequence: TGTGCCAGCAGCCAAGGTAGCGGGAGTTTATCTGGGGAGCTGTTTTTT.

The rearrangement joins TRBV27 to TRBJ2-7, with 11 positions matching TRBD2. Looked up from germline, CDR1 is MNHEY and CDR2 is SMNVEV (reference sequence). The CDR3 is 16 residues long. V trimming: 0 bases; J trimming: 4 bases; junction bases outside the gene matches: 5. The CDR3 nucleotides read TGTGCCAGCAGTTTATCGGGAGCTAGCGGGAGGTACGAGCAGTACTTC. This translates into CASSLSGASGRYEQYF.

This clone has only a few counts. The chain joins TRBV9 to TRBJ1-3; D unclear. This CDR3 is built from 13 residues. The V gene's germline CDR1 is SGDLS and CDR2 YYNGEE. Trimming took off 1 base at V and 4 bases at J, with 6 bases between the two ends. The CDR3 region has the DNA TGTGCCAGCAGCGTAAGGCTCGGAAACACCATATATTTT. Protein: CASSVRLGNTIYF.

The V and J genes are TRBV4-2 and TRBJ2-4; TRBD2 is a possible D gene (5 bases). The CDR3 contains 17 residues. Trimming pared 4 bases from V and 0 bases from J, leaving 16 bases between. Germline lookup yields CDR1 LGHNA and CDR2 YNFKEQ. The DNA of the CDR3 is TGTGCCAGCAGCCCCGGCACGGCGGGCACAGCCAAAAACATTCAGTACTTC. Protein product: CASSPGTAGTAKNIQYF.

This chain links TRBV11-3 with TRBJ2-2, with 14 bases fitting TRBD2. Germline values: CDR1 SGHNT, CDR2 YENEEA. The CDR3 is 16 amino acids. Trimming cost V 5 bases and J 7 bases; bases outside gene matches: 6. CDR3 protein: CASSPGTSGRDGELFF. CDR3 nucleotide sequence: TGTGCCAGCAGCCCCGGGACTAGCGGGAGAGACGGGGAGCTGTTTTTT.

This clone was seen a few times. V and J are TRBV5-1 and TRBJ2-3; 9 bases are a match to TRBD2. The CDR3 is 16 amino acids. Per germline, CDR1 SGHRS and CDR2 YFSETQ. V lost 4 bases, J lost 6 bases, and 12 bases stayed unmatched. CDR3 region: CASSPGVAGAGDTQYF. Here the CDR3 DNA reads TGCGCCAGCAGCCCGGGGGTAGCGGGAGCAGGTGATACGCAGTATTTT.

The CDR3 protein is CTSSQDPRGLYNEQFF. The CDR3 DNA sequence: TGCACCAGCAGCCAAGATCCAAGGGGGCTTTACAATGAGCAGTTCTTC. The rearrangement joins TRBV1 to TRBJ2-1; TRBD1 reflects the table's D call only, with no check against the DNA. TRBV1 is tagged as a pseudogene. The CDR3 has 16 residues.

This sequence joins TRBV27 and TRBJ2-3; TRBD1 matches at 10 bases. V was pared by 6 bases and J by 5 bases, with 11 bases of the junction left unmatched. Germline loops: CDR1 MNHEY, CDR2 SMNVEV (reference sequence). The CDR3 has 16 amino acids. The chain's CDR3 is CASSLYSTGGVDTQYF. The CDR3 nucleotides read TGTGCCAGCAGCCTGTACTCGACAGGGGGCGTAGATACGCAGTATTTT.

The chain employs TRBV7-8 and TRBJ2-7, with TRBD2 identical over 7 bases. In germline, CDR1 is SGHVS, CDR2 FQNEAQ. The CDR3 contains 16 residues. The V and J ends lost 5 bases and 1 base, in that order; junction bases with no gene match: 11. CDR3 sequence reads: CASSPGDMGGSYEQYF. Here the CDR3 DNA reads TGTGCCAGCAGCCCAGGCGATATGGGAGGGTCCTACGAGCAGTACTTC.

CDR3 coding DNA: TGCGCCAGCAGCTCCAGAGAGACCCAGTACTTC. It encodes CASSSRETQYF. The chain employs TRBV5-1 and TRBJ2-5; no reliable D call. This CDR3 has 11 amino acids. Trimming shortened V by 3 bases and J by 4 bases, and 4 bases separated the two germline ends. Germline lookup yields CDR1 SGHRS and CDR2 YFSETQ.

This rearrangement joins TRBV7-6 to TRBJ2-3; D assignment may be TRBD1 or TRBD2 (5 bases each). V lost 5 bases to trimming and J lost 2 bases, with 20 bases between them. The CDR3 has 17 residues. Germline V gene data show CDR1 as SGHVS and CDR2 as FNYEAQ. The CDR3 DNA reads TGTGCCAGCAGCCTGGGATCAGGGCGGGCCCTCACAGATACGCAGTATTTT. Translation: CASSLGSGRALTDTQYF.